This TCR beta chain comes out of a study of cytomegalovirus exposure and HLA in healthy donors. Study observations and caveats: Reported findings show TCR beta sequences accurately forecast HLA-A and HLA-B alleles in most subjects.

The CDR3 length is 16 residues. Looked up from germline, CDR1 is MNHEY and CDR2 is SMNVEV (reference sequence). The V end lost 5 bases, the J end lost 2 bases, and 19 bases lay between the germline ends. Concerning this clone itself: No antigen is known for it.

PCR was performed using 60 Vbeta and 13 Jbeta primers. Produced via immunoSEQ multiplex PCR; TCRdb's table is partial and in-frame only. The sample records under 300,000 clones, just over 70% being singletons. This clonotype originated in a female donor in good health and CMV-seronegative. The rearrangement uses TRBV27 and TRBJ2-7; possible D gene TRBD1, 6 bases. Sequences were obtained from PBMCs. The CDR3 bases are TGTGCCAGCAGTCCCAACCGCAGGGGAGTAACCTACGAGCAGTACTTC. Its protein product is CASSPNRRGVTYEQYF.